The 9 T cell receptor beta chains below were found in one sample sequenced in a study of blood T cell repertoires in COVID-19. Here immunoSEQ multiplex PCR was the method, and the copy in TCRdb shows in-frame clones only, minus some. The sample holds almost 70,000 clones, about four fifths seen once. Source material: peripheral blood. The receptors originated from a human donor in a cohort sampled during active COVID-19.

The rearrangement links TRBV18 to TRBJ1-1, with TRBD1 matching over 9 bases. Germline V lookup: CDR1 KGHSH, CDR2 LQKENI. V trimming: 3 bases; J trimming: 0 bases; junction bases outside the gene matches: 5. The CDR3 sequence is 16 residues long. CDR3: CASSPRDRVLNTEAFF. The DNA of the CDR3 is TGTGCCAGCTCACCCCGGGACAGGGTTTTGAACACTGAAGCTTTCTTT.

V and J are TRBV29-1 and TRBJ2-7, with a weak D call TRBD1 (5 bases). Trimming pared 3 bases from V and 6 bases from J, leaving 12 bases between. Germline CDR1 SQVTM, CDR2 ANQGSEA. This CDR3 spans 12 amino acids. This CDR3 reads CSVDPTGAEQYF. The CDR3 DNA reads TGCAGCGTTGATCCCACAGGAGCCGAGCAGTACTTC.

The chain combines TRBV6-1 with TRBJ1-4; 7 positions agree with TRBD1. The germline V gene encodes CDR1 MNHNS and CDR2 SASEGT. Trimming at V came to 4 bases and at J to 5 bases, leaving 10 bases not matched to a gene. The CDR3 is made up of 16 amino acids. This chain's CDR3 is CASSGGQGVGNEKLFF. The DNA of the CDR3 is TGTGCCAGCAGTGGGGGGCAGGGGGTCGGGAATGAAAAACTGTTTTTT.

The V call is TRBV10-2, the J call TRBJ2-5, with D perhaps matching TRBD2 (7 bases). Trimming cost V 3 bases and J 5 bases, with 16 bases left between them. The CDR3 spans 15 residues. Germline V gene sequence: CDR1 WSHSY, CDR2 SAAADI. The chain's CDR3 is CASSDWGGQRETQYF. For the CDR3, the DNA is TGCGCCAGCAGTGATTGGGGGGGCCAGCGGGAGACCCAGTACTTC.

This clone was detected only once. The CDR3 DNA reads TGTGCCAGCAGCCCTCGACTAGCTAGTAATGAGCAGTTCTTC. Protein: CASSPRLASNEQFF. The genes are TRBV7-9 and TRBJ2-1, with TRBD2 identical over 7 bases. The germline V gene encodes CDR1 SEHNR and CDR2 FQNEAQ (reference sequence). This CDR3 is 14 amino acids long. V lost 5 bases, J lost 7 bases, and 8 bases stayed unmatched.

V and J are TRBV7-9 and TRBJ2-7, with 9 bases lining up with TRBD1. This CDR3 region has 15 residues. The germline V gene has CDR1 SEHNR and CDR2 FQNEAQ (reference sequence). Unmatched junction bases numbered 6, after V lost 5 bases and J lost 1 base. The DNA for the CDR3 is TGTGCCAGCAGCGCGCCGGGACAGGGATCCTACGAGCAGTACTTC. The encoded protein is CASSAPGQGSYEQYF.

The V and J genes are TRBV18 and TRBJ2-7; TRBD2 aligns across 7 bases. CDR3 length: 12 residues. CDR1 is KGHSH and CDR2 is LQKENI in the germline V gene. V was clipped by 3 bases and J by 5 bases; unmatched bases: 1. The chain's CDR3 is CASSPSGNEQYF. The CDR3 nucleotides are TGTGCCAGCTCACCGAGCGGGAACGAGCAGTACTTC.

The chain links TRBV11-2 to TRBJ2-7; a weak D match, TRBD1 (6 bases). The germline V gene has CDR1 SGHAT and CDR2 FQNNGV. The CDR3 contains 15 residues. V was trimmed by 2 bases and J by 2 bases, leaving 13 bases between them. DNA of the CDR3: TGTGCCAGCAGCTTATCGTGGACAGATGCCTACGAGCAGTACTTC. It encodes CASSLSWTDAYEQYF.

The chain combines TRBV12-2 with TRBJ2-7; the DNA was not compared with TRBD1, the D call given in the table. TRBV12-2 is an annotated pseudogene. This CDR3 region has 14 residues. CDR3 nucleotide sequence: TGTGCAAGTCGCTTACATCACAGGGGCCACGAGCAGTACTTC. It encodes CASRLHHRGHEQYF.